The 25 T cell receptor beta chains below were found in one sample sequenced in a study of blood T cell repertoires in COVID-19. The repertoire was sequenced with immunoSEQ multiplex PCR; TCRdb's copy has only in-frame clones and lacks some. The sample has roughly 260,000 clones, around 87% seen once. Sequenced: peripheral blood. The receptor set was obtained from a woman aged 45-65 years who had recovered from COVID-19.

This clone was counted once. The chain carries TRBV10-3 and TRBJ1-3; D unresolved. Per germline, CDR1 ENHRY and CDR2 SYGVKD. The CDR3 contains 14 residues. The V and J ends lost 0 bases and 7 bases respectively, with 10 bases between them. CDR3 sequence: CAISESARGNTIYF. Here the CDR3 DNA reads TGTGCCATCAGTGAGTCGGCCAGAGGGAACACCATATATTTT.

The chain uses TRBV19 and TRBJ1-1, with a tentative D call TRBD1 (5 bases). Germline assignment: CDR1 LNHDA and CDR2 SQIVND (reference sequence). The CDR3 totals 15 residues. The V end was cut by 6 bases, the J end by 0 bases, with 14 bases between. CDR3 DNA sequence: TGTGCCAGTAGGAGACAGACCAACATGAACACTGAAGCTTTCTTT. Encoded protein: CASRRQTNMNTEAFF.

This chain links TRBV28 with TRBJ2-2; D is undetermined. V shed 5 bases and J shed 6 bases, with 7 bases lying between them. The CDR3 length is 12 residues. The germline CDR1 and CDR2 sequences are MDHEN and SYDVKM. The CDR3 sequence: CASSSVSGELFF. In nucleotides, the CDR3 is TGTGCCAGCAGTAGCGTATCCGGGGAGCTGTTTTTT.

The chain links TRBV9 to TRBJ2-3; 9 bases match TRBD1. The CDR3 consists of 15 residues. Germline V gene sequence: CDR1 SGDLS, CDR2 YYNGEE. The J segment lost 2 bases and the V segment lost 3 bases, leaving 4 bases of the junction unmatched. In nucleotides, the CDR3 is TGTGCCAGCAGCGACCGGGACAGGGCCACAGATACGCAGTATTTT. Translated: CASSDRDRATDTQYF. Full variable domain (missing parts from reference TRBV9 and TRBJ2-3): DSGVTQTPKHLITATGQRVTLRCSPRSGDLSVYWYQQSLDQGLQFLIQYYNGEERAKGNILERFSAQQFPDLHSELNLSSLELGDSALYFCASSDRDRATDTQYFGPGTRLTVL.

The rearrangement uses TRBV29-1 and TRBJ2-1; tentative D call: TRBD1 (6 bases). The CDR3 consists of 18 residues. The V gene lost 0 bases and the J gene lost 2 bases, with 20 bases spanning the gap. The germline V gene encodes CDR1 SQVTM and CDR2 ANQGSEA. CDR3 sequence (DNA): TGCAGCGTTGAAGAAACCTGGGGCAGGGGTAGTGCCTACAATGAGCAGTTCTTC. Its protein product is CSVEETWGRGSAYNEQFF.

J is TRBJ2-1 and V is TRBV2; 10 nucleotides align to TRBD2. After removal of 5 bases from V and 4 bases from J, the junction contained 8 bases not matched to a gene. The CDR3 loop spans 16 amino acids. Germline V gives CDR1 SNHLY, CDR2 FYNNEI. The CDR3 nucleotides are TGTGCCAGCAGTCGTCGGCTAGCGGGGGATTACAATGAGCAGTTCTTC. It yields the protein CASSRRLAGDYNEQFF.

V and J are TRBV7-9 and TRBJ2-3; D gene uncertain. The CDR3 consists of 12 residues. The V gene lost 2 bases and the J gene lost 4 bases, with 4 bases spanning the gap. Germline V gene data show CDR1 as SEHNR and CDR2 as FQNEAQ (reference sequence). This CDR3 reads CASSLQSDTQYF. CDR3 in DNA: TGTGCCAGCAGCTTACAATCAGATACGCAGTATTTT. Complete variable domain (other parts from reference TRBV7-9 and TRBJ2-3): DTGVSQNPRHKITKRGQNVTFRCDPISEHNRLYWYRQTLGQGPEFLTYFQNEAQLEKSRLLSDRFSAERPKGSFSTLEIQRTEQGDSAMYLCASSLQSDTQYFGPGTRLTVL.

This chain connects TRBV7-2 to TRBJ1-5, with TRBD1 as a possible D gene (5 bases). V was cut by 0 bases and J by 6 bases, with 15 bases left in between. This CDR3 is 16 amino acids long. Germline loops: CDR1 SGHTA, CDR2 FQGNSA. The CDR3 loop reads CASSLAPGQGGQPQHF. The DNA for the CDR3 is TGTGCCAGCAGCTTAGCGCCTGGGCAGGGAGGTCAGCCCCAGCATTTT.

The chain recombines TRBV19 with TRBJ2-1; 7 positions agree with TRBD2. This CDR3 is built from 12 residues. V was clipped by 11 bases and J by 1 base; unmatched bases: 2. Germline values: CDR1 LNHDA, CDR2 SQIVND (reference sequence). Here the CDR3 DNA reads TGTGCCGCGGGAGATTCCTACAATGAGCAGTTCTTC. Protein sequence: CAAGDSYNEQFF. Full variable domain (missing parts from reference TRBV19 and TRBJ2-1): DGGITQSPKYLFRKEGQNVTLSCEQNLNHDAMYWYRQDPGQGLRLIYYSQIVNDFQKGDIAEGYSVSREKKESFPLTVTSAQKNPTAFYLCAAGDSYNEQFFGPGTRLTVL.

This clone was observed a few times. The V and J genes are TRBV18 and TRBJ2-3, with 10 bases lining up with TRBD1. Per germline, CDR1 KGHSH and CDR2 LQKENI. The CDR3 contains 16 residues. V lost 4 bases to trimming and J lost 0 bases; unmatched junction nucleotides: 4. The CDR3 nucleotides are TGTGCCAGCTCACTTGACAGGGGGCGCAGCACAGATACGCAGTATTTT. Translating it yields CASSLDRGRSTDTQYF.

The genes are TRBV7-3 and TRBJ1-2, with TRBD1 as a possible D gene (6 bases). CDR1 is SGHTA and CDR2 is FQGTGA in the germline V gene. V was shortened by 2 bases and J by 1 base, with 20 bases between the two germline ends. The CDR3 has 18 amino acids. The CDR3 sequence: CASSLCCFDRTDNYGYTF. In DNA, the CDR3 is TGTGCCAGCAGCTTATGCTGTTTTGACAGGACTGATAACTATGGCTACACCTTC.

The chain is built from TRBV9 and TRBJ2-2; D uncertain. Trimming shortened V by 3 bases and J by 1 base, and 7 bases separated the two germline ends. Germline CDR1 reads SGDLS; CDR2 reads YYNGEE. CDR3 size: 14 residues. CDR3 DNA sequence: TGTGCCAGCAGCGATAGGAGGAACACCGGGGAGCTGTTTTTT. Translating gives CASSDRRNTGELFF.

J is TRBJ1-2 and V is TRBV30; 7 bases agree with TRBD1. This CDR3 is built from 15 residues. The ends lost 2 bases at V and 4 bases at J; junction bases unmatched: 10. The germline V gene encodes CDR1 GTSNPN and CDR2 SVGIG (reference sequence). CDR3 sequence reads: CAWSPPDRVPYGYTF. The CDR3 nucleotides are TGTGCCTGGAGTCCACCTGACAGGGTCCCCTATGGCTACACCTTC.

The genes are TRBV5-6 and TRBJ2-1; TRBD1 is a possible D gene (5 bases). Germline CDR1 is SGHDT and CDR2 is YYEEEE. The V gene lost 2 bases and the J gene lost 8 bases, with 14 bases spanning the gap. There are 14 residues in the CDR3. CDR3 nucleotide sequence: TGTGCCAGCAGCTTCTTAGGGGCCAACGATGAGCAGTTCTTC. The encoded protein is CASSFLGANDEQFF.

This clone was seen only once. The rearrangement joins TRBV19 to TRBJ1-1, with 7 bases fitting TRBD1. The trim removed 4 bases at V and 7 bases at J, leaving 9 bases unmatched. The length of the CDR3 is 14 residues. CDR1 LNHDA and CDR2 SQIVND come from the germline V gene (reference sequence). The CDR3 DNA follows: TGTGCCAGTAGTACCCAGGGGGGCGGATTTGAAGCTTTCTTT. Translating it yields CASSTQGGGFEAFF.

The rearrangement joins TRBV2 to TRBJ1-5; 7 bases agree with TRBD1. There are 13 residues in the CDR3. With 6 bases clipped from V and 7 bases from J, the junction kept 6 bases outside the gene matches. In germline, CDR1 is SNHLY, CDR2 FYNNEI. CDR3: CASSGTALQPQHF. Written as DNA, the CDR3 is TGTGCCAGCAGCGGGACAGCTCTACAGCCCCAGCATTTT.

Written as DNA, the CDR3 is TGTGCCAGCAGCGAAGTGGGGGGAACCGGGGAGCTGTTTTTT. Its translation: CASSEVGGTGELFF. The chain has TRBV9 and TRBJ2-2, with D tentatively TRBD2 (6 bases). V was pared by 3 bases and J by 5 bases, with 11 bases between. Germline CDR1 SGDLS, CDR2 YYNGEE. CDR3 size: 14 residues.

The chain joins TRBV7-3 to TRBJ2-5; 13 positions agree with TRBD2. The CDR3 sequence is 16 residues long. The germline CDR1 and CDR2 sequences are SGHTA and FQGTGA. Losses at the gene ends were 2 bases for V and 5 bases for J; bases not matched to a gene: 5. CDR3 sequence reads: CASSLAGTSGAETQYF. As DNA, the CDR3 is TGTGCCAGCAGCTTAGCCGGGACTAGCGGGGCGGAGACCCAGTACTTC. The variable domain in full, with the rest retrieved from reference TRBV7-3 and TRBJ2-5, is GAGVSQTPSNKVTEKGKYVELRCDPISGHTALYWYRQSLGQGPEFLIYFQGTGAADDSGLPNDRFFAVRPEGSVSTLKIQRTERGDSAVYLCASSLAGTSGAETQYFGPGTRLLVL.

The V gene is TRBV7-2, the J gene TRBJ2-6; D is possibly TRBD1 (6 bases). Germline V gene sequence: CDR1 SGHTA, CDR2 FQGNSA. CDR3 length equals 18 residues. Trimming left V 1 base short and J 5 bases short, with 18 bases between. The CDR3: CASSLDAGVSSWANVLTF. As DNA, the CDR3 is TGTGCCAGCAGCTTAGATGCAGGGGTCTCCTCCTGGGCCAACGTCCTGACTTTC.

Notes on this clone: Other DNA sequences of this sample code for an identical CDR3. The gene calls are TRBV19 and TRBJ2-7; 9 bases line up with TRBD1. CDR1 is LNHDA, CDR2 SQIVND, per germline (reference sequence). J was trimmed by 0 bases and V by 6 bases; bases with no gene match: 3. The CDR3 extends over 14 amino acids. CDR3 nucleotide sequence: TGTGCCAGTAGGACGACAGGGGGCTCCTACGAGCAGTACTTC. Its translation is CASRTTGGSYEQYF. The complete variable domain, with remaining parts taken from reference TRBV19 and TRBJ2-7, reads DGGITQSPKYLFRKEGQNVTLSCEQNLNHDAMYWYRQDPGQGLRLIYYSQIVNDFQKGDIAEGYSVSREKKESFPLTVTSAQKNPTAFYLCASRTTGGSYEQYFGPGTRLTVT.

The chain recombines TRBV6-5 with TRBJ1-1; D is undetermined. The V end was cut by 6 bases, the J end by 11 bases, with 19 bases between. Germline lookup yields CDR1 MNHEY and CDR2 SVGAGI. The CDR3 length is 13 residues. The CDR3 DNA sequence: TGTGCCAGCAGCTGGGAAGCGGATCAGAGGGCTTTCTTT. It yields the protein CASSWEADQRAFF.

This chain connects TRBV5-1 to TRBJ1-1, with TRBD1 matching 7 bases. This CDR3 contains 15 residues. From germline, CDR1 is SGHRS and CDR2 YFSETQ. Trimming at V came to 4 bases and at J to 3 bases, leaving 9 bases not matched to a gene. The CDR3 spells CASSEFYGTDTEAFF. The CDR3 DNA reads as TGCGCCAGCAGCGAATTTTACGGGACAGACACTGAAGCTTTCTTT.

Concerning this clone: Other DNA sequences within the sample encode an identical CDR3. The V and J genes are TRBV11-2 and TRBJ1-1; 7 bases are shared with TRBD1. Trimming cost V 5 bases and J 6 bases; bases outside gene matches: 3. Germline V gene sequence: CDR1 SGHAT, CDR2 FQNNGV. The CDR3 has 12 amino acids. CDR3 sequence reads: CASSLQGAEAFF. The CDR3 DNA follows: TGTGCCAGCAGCCTCCAGGGGGCTGAAGCTTTCTTT.

The chain recombines TRBV15 with TRBJ1-1; D is unresolved. The CDR3 consists of 12 residues. Per the germline V gene, CDR1 is LNHNV and CDR2 is YYDKDF (reference sequence). Between the trimmed V and J ends, which lost 2 bases and 11 bases, there was a span of 12 bases. The CDR3 sequence is CATSRSGWEAFF. The DNA for the CDR3 is TGTGCCACCAGCAGATCTGGGTGGGAGGCTTTCTTT.

The V and J genes are TRBV28 and TRBJ2-7, with 8 bases identical to TRBD1. The CDR3 is 16 residues long. CDR1 MDHEN and CDR2 SYDVKM come from the germline V gene. Trimming removed 3 bases from V and 6 bases from J; junction bases left unmatched: 13. The CDR3 reads CASSLYRQGISREQYF. CDR3 bases: TGTGCCAGCAGTTTGTACCGACAGGGGATTTCACGCGAGCAGTACTTC.